The text below deals with one TCR beta chain. This sample was taken from a study of radiation and T cells in renal cell carcinoma. The data were produced by immunoSEQ multiplex PCR, yet TCRdb's version contains in-frame clones alone and is incomplete. The sample consists of fewer than 90,000 clones, approximately 86% of them appearing once. Time point here: blood 2 weeks post-SBRT. The treatment here: 15 Gy SBRT to primary tumor, nephrectomy 4 weeks later. The patient's renal cell carcinoma had clear cell pathology. CDR1 and CDR2 (germline): SGHTA, FQGNSA. The V gene lost 1 base and the J gene lost 7 bases, with 13 bases spanning the gap. The CDR3 spans 14 residues.

The sample here was blood, taken from a patient whose treatment included radiotherapy and nephrectomy. This receptor was taken from a woman between 50 and 59 years old with renal cell carcinoma. The chain combines TRBV7-2 with TRBJ1-2; a possible D gene is TRBD1 (5 bases). The DNA of the CDR3 is TGTGCCAGCAGCTTAGATAAGGGGCCGGTTGGCTACACCTTC. Translation gives CASSLDKGPVGYTF.